This T cell receptor beta chain was recovered during a study of cytomegalovirus exposure and HLA in healthy donors. Concerning this clone: What it binds is unknown.

Whole-study results and caveats: Later on, an analysis showed TCR association rates differing by HLA locus, with DRB1 the most and HLA-C the fewest. Reports credit the classifier with highly specific, highly sensitive diagnosis of cytomegalovirus status. Exclusion applied to some V segments, including TRBV6-2 and TRBV6-3, as they were indistinguishable.

The PCR contained 60 Vbeta and 13 Jbeta primers. Libraries were prepared by immunoSEQ multiplex PCR; TCRdb keeps only in-frame clonotypes and omits some of them. The table lists roughly 90,000 clones, approximately 84% of them singletons. The CDR3 is 15 amino acids. In germline, CDR1 is MDHEN, CDR2 SYDVKM. V dropped 3 bases and J dropped 4; count of bases not matched to a gene: 8. This TCR derives from a man between 18 and 35 years old in good health and CMV-seronegative. Input material: PBMCs. The rearrangement joins TRBV28 to TRBJ2-7; 8 positions agree with TRBD1. CDR3: CASSLVGDRGYEQYF. The CDR3 DNA is TGTGCCAGCAGTTTGGTAGGAGACAGGGGTTACGAGCAGTACTTC.